This T cell receptor (beta chain) was sequenced in a study of beta chain features in type 1 diabetes (dated by TCRdb to the late 2010s). Regarding the complete study: Mean age, gender distribution, total cell number and subset yield were not different between patients and healthy donors. A total of 85 million to 140 million sorted cells were examined across all samples, and a strong correlation was observed between cell number per subset and RNA yield. The study compared TCRB repertoires of sorted circulating CD4+ T cell subsets between recently diagnosed type 1 diabetes patients and matched healthy donors. Regulatory and stem cell-like memory subsets were obtained from only 8 patients and roughly eight healthy donors, while naive and central memory subsets were obtained from all 30 or so donors.

General findings and caveats noted by the study authors: In all four CD4+ subsets, TCRB CDR3 length was moderately but significantly shorter in type 1 diabetes patients. Naive, central memory and regulatory TCRB repertoires appeared more similar among patients than among healthy donors. Shorter templates might have been favored by PCR, but patient and control samples were amplified and corrected together, so both groups would have been affected equally by any skew. Because cDNA rather than genomic DNA was sequenced, highly expressing activated cells could have been over-represented, although no difference in activation and CD3 levels was found between groups. HLA sub-analyses involved small numbers of individuals, so any influence of HLA type on TCRB rearrangement remained unresolved. Fewer insertions and more nucleotide deletions at VDJ recombination sites were observed in patients with type 1 diabetes, implying thymic rearrangement abnormalities.

From each donor, a single peripheral blood sample of 95 to 150 mL on average was drawn into heparinised tubes. Using a panel that included CD45RO, CCR7, CD25, CD127, CD95 and CD27, naive, central memory, regulatory and stem cell-like memory CD4+ T cells were sorted on a BD FACSAria II. All sorted populations exceeded 95% purity. PBMCs were isolated right away by Lymphoprep density gradient centrifugation and were stained directly, without culture. So that batch effects would be minimized, each experiment stained and sorted samples in pairs, pairing one healthy donor with one patient. All of the isolated RNA was reverse transcribed with the High Capacity cDNA Reverse Transcription Kit, so expressed TCRB transcripts were sequenced. Deep immunoSEQ sequencing was applied to naive, central memory and regulatory T cell samples, giving an average of around 4 million total reads per sample. After sorted cells were lysed in RLT buffer, RNA was extracted with DNase-treated RNeasy Micro or Mini kits, with the choice depending on cell number. Each cell subset was processed separately to prevent cross-contamination, with patient and healthy donor samples processed together. TCRB sequences were amplified from cDNA with the immunoSEQ multiplex PCR, producing 87-bp fragments spanning the CDR3 region. The amplicons were sequenced using the Illumina HiSeq platform. In the authors' own workflow: Synthetic template baselines were used to correct PCR bias computationally, reads within Hamming distance 2 were collapsed, and singletons that could not be merged were discarded. Reads were aligned to IMGT to assign V, D and J genes, CDR3 length, and insertions or deletions at six rearrangement sites. Clonotype counts were normalized to sorted cell number within each subset before computing true diversity and Gini coefficients with the tcR R package. Repertoire sharing was quantified using the overlap coefficient calculated on TCRB nucleotide sequences. Out-of-frame TCRB sequences from naive cells were analyzed as a proxy for the pre-selection repertoire. TCRdb re-hosts the immuneACCESS table, in-frame sequences only. Its copies lack some clones; in the studies checked, an unresolved V gene accounts for under half of them, and the cause for the rest is not known. V and J calls and clone size are copied from that table; D and trimming were computed from the DNA. This sample lists more than 250,000 clones; over 20% were detected once. 0.028% of the sample lies in the top ten.

From cysteine to phenylalanine, the CDR3 is 17 amino acids long. The DNA shown is the 51-base CDR3, in frame from base 1. The germline V end is reduced by 1 base and the J end by 7 bases; junction bases left unmatched: 6. CDR1 SEHNR and CDR2 FQNEAQ were looked up in the germline V gene (reference sequence). The table lists this clone with a few counts. The antigen it binds to is not known. Per-nucleotide qualities are absent, and no much larger clonotype sits a single base away. The V and J segments used are TRBV7-9 and TRBJ2-1; 14 junctional bases match TRBD2. The sequence derives from a woman aged 40 to 49 with type 1 diabetes. The sequenced sample was naive CD4+ T cells from blood. The cell subset or site label, read with the paper, signifies: true naive CD4+ T cells. The sequence in DNA is TGTGCCAGCAGCTTAGATGGGACTAGCGGGAGTTTGAATGAGCAGTTCTTC. The encoded protein is CASSLDGTSGSLNEQFF.